This T cell receptor beta chain was found in a study of blood T cell repertoires in COVID-19. At the level of the study: T cells, B-cell-depleted T cells, or PBMCs supplied cDNA or gDNA.

Germline CDR1 SNHLY, CDR2 FYNNEI. The CDR3 consists of 13 residues. The V gene lost 8 bases and the J gene lost 0 bases, with 8 bases spanning the gap. How the authors handled the data: Estimation of nucleated cell counts was performed using reference gene primer amplification. TCRdb keeps only in-frame clones here, not all; method: immunoSEQ multiplex PCR. V, J and clone size are those of that table, while D and trimming were read from the DNA. The sample includes under 300,000 clones, about 88% seen only once; the top ten take about 7.1%. The specimen was peripheral blood. The sequence was obtained from a woman between 70 and 85 years old with active or convalescent COVID-19. J is TRBJ2-4 and V is TRBV2, with no clear D. This CDR3 reads CASLSEAKNIQYF. The DNA of the CDR3 is TGTGCCAGCTTGAGTGAAGCCAAAAACATTCAGTACTTC.